The rows below give T cell receptor beta chains drawn from one sample of a study of blood T cell repertoires in COVID-19. This table comes from immunoSEQ multiplex PCR, and its TCRdb copy is limited to in-frame clones, with some not included. The table has 100,000 to 150,000 clones, roughly 90% seen once; the top ten hold about 2.3%. Sequencing was performed on PBMCs or T cells enriched from blood (not recorded which). These receptors were obtained from a woman aged 45-65 years who had recovered from COVID-19. The CDR3 runs from the conserved cysteine through the conserved F or W. The order of the fields is V gene, clone size, J gene, D gene, CDR3 DNA, CDR3 protein. D genes are given only for firm matches. A row's size may be missing; if present it is once, few, many or a size class.

TRBV5-1,-,TRBJ2-7,TRBD1,TGCGCCAGCAGCTGGACAGGAGAGTCACATTACGAGCAGTACTTC,CASSWTGESHYEQYF
TRBV4-1,-,TRBJ2-3,TRBD1,TGCGCCAGCAGCCAAGGGGGACAGGGTGACACAGATACGCAGTATTTT,CASSQGGQGDTDTQYF
TRBV12-5,once,TRBJ2-7,TRBD1,TGTGCTAGTGGTTTGGTACAAAACAGGGGATTAAACGAGCAGTACTTC,CASGLVQNRGLNEQYF
TRBV12-5,-,TRBJ2-5,TRBD2,TGTGCTAGTGGTTTGGTACTAGCGGGGGGGCCGGTGACCCAGTACTTC,CASGLVLAGGPVTQYF
TRBV7-2,-,TRBJ2-3,-,TGTGCCAGCAGCTTAGCACTAGCTACAGATACGCAGTATTTT,CASSLALATDTQYF
TRBV19,-,TRBJ2-7,-,TGTGCCAGTAGTATTGGACAGCTAACAGCCTACGAGCAGTACTTC,CASSIGQLTAYEQYF
TRBV7-2,-,TRBJ2-1,TRBD2,TGTGCCAGCAGCCACGGGGGGATGAGCTCCTACAATGAGCAGTTCTTC,CASSHGGMSSYNEQFF
TRBV3-1/TRBV3-2,once,TRBJ1-2,TRBD1,TGTGCCAGCAGCCAAGCGACAGGGAATGGCTACACCTTC,CASSQATGNGYTF
TRBV5-5,-,TRBJ1-1,-,TGTGCCAGCAGCTTGTTTATGAACACTGAAGCTTTCTTT,CASSLFMNTEAFF
TRBV10-3,-,TRBJ2-7,TRBD1,TGTGCCATCAGTGAGCCGGACAGGGGAATGAGCTCCTACGAGCAGTACTTC,CAISEPDRGMSSYEQYF
TRBV7-9,-,TRBJ2-2,TRBD2,TGTGCCAGCAGACTCAGCGGGGGGGCCGCCGGGGAGCTGTTTTTT,CASRLSGGAAGELFF
TRBV30,-,TRBJ1-1,TRBD1,TGTGCCTGGAGTGACGGGACAGACCCTGGAGCTTTCTTT,CAWSDGTDPGAFF
TRBV3-1/TRBV3-2,-,TRBJ1-1,-,TGTGCCAGCAGCAAACAGGGAAGTACTGAAGCTTTCTTT,CASSKQGSTEAFF
TRBV30,few,TRBJ1-1,TRBD1,TGTGCCTGGAGGGGACAGGGGATCGCTTTCTTT,CAWRGQGIAFF
TRBV15,-,TRBJ2-2,-,TGTGCCACCAGCAGAGATCCGACTACCGGGGAGCTGTTTTTT,CATSRDPTTGELFF
TRBV30,-,TRBJ1-6,-,TGTGCCTGGAGTTACGAGCAATTAAATAATTCACCCCTCCACTTT,CAWSYEQLNNSPLHF
TRBV27,-,TRBJ2-7,-,TGTGCCAGCAGTTTTCCTCTAGAAGAGCAGTACTTC,CASSFPLEEQYF
TRBV5-4,-,TRBJ1-4,-,TGTGCCAGCAGCCTCTCGGCCGGGGGGCGTGGTGAAAAACTGTTTTTT,CASSLSAGGRGEKLFF
TRBV5-1,-,TRBJ1-3,-,TGCGCCAGCAGCTTGGAAGCGGACTCTGGAAACACCATATATTTT,CASSLEADSGNTIYF
TRBV9,-,TRBJ2-3,TRBD2,TGTGCCAGCAGCGTAGGTGGGACGGGGGGGTTGACAGATACGCAGTATTTT,CASSVGGTGGLTDTQYF
TRBV7-9,-,TRBJ1-2,-,TGTGCCAGCAGCGTAGGACTGCAGAACTATGGCTACACCTTC,CASSVGLQNYGYTF
TRBV7-9,-,TRBJ2-3,-,TGTGCCAGCAGCCGTACAGAAATAGGTACAGATACGCAGTATTTT,CASSRTEIGTDTQYF
TRBV7-8,-,TRBJ2-3,-,TGTGCCAGCAGCTTAGTGAGGTTGTTAGATACGCAGTATTTT,CASSLVRLLDTQYF
TRBV24-1,-,TRBJ2-2,TRBD1,TGTGCCAGTGGGACAGGGAACACCGGGGAGCTGTTTTTT,CASGTGNTGELFF
TRBV4-1,-,TRBJ1-2,-,TGCGCCAGCAGCCAAGATGTGGGCTACTCTAACTATGGCTACACCTTC,CASSQDVGYSNYGYTF
TRBV7-9,-,TRBJ2-5,-,TGTGCCAGCAGCCTCAAAACGGCAGGCGACCAAGAGACCCAGTACTTC,CASSLKTAGDQETQYF
TRBV11-2,-,TRBJ2-3,TRBD1,TGTGCCAGCAGCTTAGTAATTGGACAGGGGGTCGCAGATACGCAGTATTTT,CASSLVIGQGVADTQYF
TRBV6-1,-,TRBJ1-2,-,TGTGCCAGCAGTGAAGGCGAGGACTATGGCTACACCTTC,CASSEGEDYGYTF
TRBV5-1,once,TRBJ2-7,-,TGCGCCAGCAGCTTGGACGACAGATACGAGCAGTACTTC,CASSLDDRYEQYF
TRBV5-1,-,TRBJ1-2,-,TGCGCCAGCAGCTTGGTGTCAGGGGACTATGGCTACACCTTC,CASSLVSGDYGYTF
TRBV7-9,-,TRBJ2-7,TRBD1,TGTGCCAGCAGCTTAGCCTCGGGACAGGTACGTGGCGAGCAGTACTTC,CASSLASGQVRGEQYF
TRBV18,-,TRBJ2-7,TRBD2,TGTGCCAGCTCACCGGGTGCGGGGGTGAACGAGCAGTACTTC,CASSPGAGVNEQYF
TRBV29-1,-,TRBJ2-7,-,TGCAGCGTTGAAGATCACGAGACAAACTACGAGCAGTACTTC,CSVEDHETNYEQYF
TRBV9,-,TRBJ1-1,-,TGTGCCAGCAGCGGACGACTGGGAGCTTTCTTT,CASSGRLGAFF
TRBV10-3,few,TRBJ1-5,TRBD1,TGTGCCATCAGTGGGGACAGGGATATTGGAAGCAATCAGCCCCAGCATTTT,CAISGDRDIGSNQPQHF
TRBV2,once,TRBJ1-2,TRBD1,TGTGCCAGCACAATTGGACCCGGGACAGGGGTAGGCTACACCTTC,CASTIGPGTGVGYTF
TRBV12-1,-,TRBJ2-7,-,TGTGCCAGCAGCCCCTCACCAACCAGGGGCACGTCCTACGAGCAGTACTTC,CASSPSPTRGTSYEQYF
TRBV27,-,TRBJ2-5,TRBD1,TGTGCCAGCAGTACCTCTTGGACAGGGTACTTCGAAGAGACCCAGTACTTC,CASSTSWTGYFEETQYF
TRBV12-3/TRBV12-4,-,TRBJ1-5,-,TGTGCCAGCCGGTCAGGCGGCAATCAGCCCCAGCATTTT,CASRSGGNQPQHF
TRBV3-1/TRBV3-2,-,TRBJ1-3,TRBD1,TGTGCCAGCAGCCAAGATCAAGGGGGCAATGGAAACACCATATATTTT,CASSQDQGGNGNTIYF
TRBV5-1,-,TRBJ2-3,TRBD1,TGCGCCAGCAGCCCCCAGGGGGCGCCAGATACGCAGTATTTT,CASSPQGAPDTQYF
TRBV5-4,-,TRBJ2-1,TRBD2,TGTGCCAGCAGCTTGGTGAGGCTAGCGGGGGGCTCCTACAATGAGCAGTTCTTC,CASSLVRLAGGSYNEQFF
TRBV6-1,-,TRBJ1-4,-,TGTGCCAGCAGAGTCACGGAGGTCGGGTTTGAAAAACTGTTTTTT,CASRVTEVGFEKLFF
TRBV9,-,TRBJ2-3,-,TGTGCCAGCAGCGTACGGGGGGCAGATTACAGCGCAGATACGCAGTATTTT,CASSVRGADYSADTQYF